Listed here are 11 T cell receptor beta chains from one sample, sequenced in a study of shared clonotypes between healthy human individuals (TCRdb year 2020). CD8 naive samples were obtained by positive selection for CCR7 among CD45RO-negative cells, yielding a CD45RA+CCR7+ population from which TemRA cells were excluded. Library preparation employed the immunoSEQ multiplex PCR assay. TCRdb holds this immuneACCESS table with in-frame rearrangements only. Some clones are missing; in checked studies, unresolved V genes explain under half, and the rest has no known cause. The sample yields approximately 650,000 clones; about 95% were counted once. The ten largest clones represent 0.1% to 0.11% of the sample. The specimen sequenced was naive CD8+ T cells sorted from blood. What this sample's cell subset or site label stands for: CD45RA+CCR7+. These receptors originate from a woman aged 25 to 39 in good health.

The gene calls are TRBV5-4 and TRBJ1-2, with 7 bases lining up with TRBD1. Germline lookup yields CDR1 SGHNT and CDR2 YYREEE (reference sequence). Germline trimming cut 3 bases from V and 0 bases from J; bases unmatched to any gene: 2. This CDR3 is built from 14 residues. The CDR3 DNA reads TGTGCCAGCAGCTCCGGGACAGCTAACTATGGCTACACCTTC. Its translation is CASSSGTANYGYTF.

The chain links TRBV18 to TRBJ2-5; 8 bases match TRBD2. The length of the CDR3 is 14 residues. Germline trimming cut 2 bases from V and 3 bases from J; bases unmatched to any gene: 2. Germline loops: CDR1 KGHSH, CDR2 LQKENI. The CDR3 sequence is CASSPELAEETQYF. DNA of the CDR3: TGTGCCAGCTCACCAGAACTAGCGGAAGAGACCCAGTACTTC. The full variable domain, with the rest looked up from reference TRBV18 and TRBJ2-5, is NAGVMQNPRHLVRRRGQEARLRCSPMKGHSHVYWYRQLPEEGLKFMVYLQKENIIDESGMPKERFSAEFPKEGPSILRIQQVVRGDSAAYFCASSPELAEETQYFGPGTRLLVL.

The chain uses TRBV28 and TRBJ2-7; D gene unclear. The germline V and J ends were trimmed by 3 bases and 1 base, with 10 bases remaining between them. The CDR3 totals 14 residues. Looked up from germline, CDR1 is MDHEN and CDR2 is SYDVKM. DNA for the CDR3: TGTGCCAGCAGTTTTTCCCCGGCGTCCTACGAGCAGTACTTC. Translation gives CASSFSPASYEQYF.

The CDR3 DNA sequence: TGCGCCAGCAGCTCCCATTTGGTAGCGGGAGGGACCCAAGAGACCCAGTACTTC. Translated, it gives CASSSHLVAGGTQETQYF. V usage is TRBV5-1 and J usage is TRBJ2-5; TRBD2 agrees at 11 bases. Germline CDR1 and CDR2: SGHRS and YFSETQ. This CDR3 is 18 amino acids long. V dropped 3 bases and J dropped 1; count of bases not matched to a gene: 11.

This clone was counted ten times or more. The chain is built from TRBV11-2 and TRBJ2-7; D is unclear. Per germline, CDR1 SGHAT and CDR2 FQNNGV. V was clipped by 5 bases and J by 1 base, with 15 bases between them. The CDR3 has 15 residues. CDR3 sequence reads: CASSIPGSQSYEQYF. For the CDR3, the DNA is TGTGCCAGCAGCATTCCTGGGTCGCAATCCTACGAGCAGTACTTC.

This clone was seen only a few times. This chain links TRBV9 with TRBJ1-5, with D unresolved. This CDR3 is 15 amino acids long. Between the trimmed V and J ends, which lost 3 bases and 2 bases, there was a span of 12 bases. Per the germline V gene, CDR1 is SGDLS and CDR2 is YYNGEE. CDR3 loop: CASSAVGYGNQPQHF. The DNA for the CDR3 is TGTGCCAGCAGCGCCGTGGGGTACGGCAATCAGCCCCAGCATTTT.

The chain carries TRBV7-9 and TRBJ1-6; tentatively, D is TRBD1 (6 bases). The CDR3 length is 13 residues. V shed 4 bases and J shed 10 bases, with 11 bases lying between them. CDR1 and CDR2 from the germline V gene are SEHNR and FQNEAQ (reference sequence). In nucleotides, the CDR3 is TGTGCCAGCAGCTCCACAGGGACATCACCCCTCCACTTT. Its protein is CASSSTGTSPLHF.

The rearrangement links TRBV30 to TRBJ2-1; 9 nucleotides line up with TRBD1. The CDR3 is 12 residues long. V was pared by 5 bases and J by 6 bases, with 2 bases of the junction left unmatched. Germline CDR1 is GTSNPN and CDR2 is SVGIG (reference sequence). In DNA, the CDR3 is TGTGCCTGGGGGGGACAGGGCAATGAGCAGTTCTTC. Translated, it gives CAWGGQGNEQFF.

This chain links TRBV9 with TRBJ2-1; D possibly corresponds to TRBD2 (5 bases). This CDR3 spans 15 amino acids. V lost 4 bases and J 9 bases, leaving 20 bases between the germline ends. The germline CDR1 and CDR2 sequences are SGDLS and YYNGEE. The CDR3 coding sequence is TGTGCCAGCAGCCCAGCCCCCGTGGGCGCGGGTGAGCAGTTCTTC. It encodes CASSPAPVGAGEQFF.

The CDR3 region is CASSEREVAGAETQETQYF. CDR3 nucleotides: TGTGCCAGCAGTGAAAGAGAGGTAGCGGGAGCCGAAACCCAAGAGACCCAGTACTTC. J is TRBJ2-5 and V is TRBV6-1; 9 bases agree with TRBD2. Germline CDR1 and CDR2: MNHNS and SASEGT. V trimming: 2 bases; J trimming: 1 base; junction bases outside the gene matches: 14. The CDR3 spans 19 residues.

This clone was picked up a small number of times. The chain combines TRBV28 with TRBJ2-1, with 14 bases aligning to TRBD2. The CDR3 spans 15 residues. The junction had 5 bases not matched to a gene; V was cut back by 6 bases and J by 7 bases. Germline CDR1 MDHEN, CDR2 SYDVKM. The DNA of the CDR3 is TGTGCCAGCAGCCCCGGGACTAGCGGGAGAAATGAGCAGTTCTTC. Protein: CASSPGTSGRNEQFF.